The 22 T cell receptor beta chains below were found in one sample sequenced in a study of blood T cell repertoires in COVID-19. Sequencing was performed with immunoSEQ multiplex PCR; in TCRdb, only in-frame clones are kept and a portion is missing. The sample includes 150,000 to 200,000 clones, about four fifths of them seen just once. The material sequenced was peripheral blood. The receptors shown here come from a man in his 60s with acute or convalescent COVID-19.

The V and J genes are TRBV20-1 and TRBJ1-1; no firm D call. Trimming pared 3 bases from V and 5 bases from J, leaving 16 bases between. The CDR3 has 14 amino acids. The germline V gene encodes CDR1 DFQATT and CDR2 SNEGSKA (reference sequence). The CDR3 sequence: CSASPGPWRTEAFF. For the CDR3, the DNA is TGCAGTGCTAGTCCGGGCCCCTGGAGGACTGAAGCTTTCTTT.

The V and J genes are TRBV18 and TRBJ2-1; 12 positions agree with TRBD2. CDR1 is KGHSH and CDR2 is LQKENI in the germline V gene. The CDR3 contains 17 residues. After removal of 4 bases from V and 5 bases from J, the junction contained 9 bases not matched to a gene. CDR3 in DNA: TGTGCCAGCTCACTTCAGACTAGCGGGAGCACCCACAATGAGCAGTTCTTC. Encoded protein: CASSLQTSGSTHNEQFF.

The chain is built from TRBV18 and TRBJ2-7; maybe TRBD2 (5 bases). V was cut by 0 bases and J by 2 bases, with 8 bases left in between. The CDR3 totals 14 residues. Germline CDR1 is KGHSH and CDR2 is LQKENI. The CDR3 protein is CASSPPSVPYEQYF. DNA of the CDR3: TGTGCCAGCTCACCACCTAGCGTACCCTACGAGCAGTACTTC.

The count of this clone is one. The CDR3: CASSSGLGQEANEKLFF. The CDR3, as DNA: TGTGCCAGCAGCTCGGGTCTGGGACAGGAAGCTAATGAAAAACTGTTTTTT. The V call is TRBV5-4, the J call TRBJ1-4; TRBD1 aligns across 8 bases. The V gene end was trimmed by 3 bases and the J gene end by 3 bases; junction bases not matched to a gene: 10. This CDR3 spans 17 amino acids. Germline loops: CDR1 SGHNT, CDR2 YYREEE (reference sequence).

The rearrangement links TRBV18 to TRBJ1-5; 11 positions agree with TRBD1. J lost 1 base, V lost 3 bases, and 5 bases had no gene match. CDR1 and CDR2 (germline): KGHSH, LQKENI. CDR3 size: 17 residues. DNA for the CDR3: TGTGCCAGCTCACCTGGGACAGGGGGGAGCAGCAATCAGCCCCAGCATTTT. Its translation: CASSPGTGGSSNQPQHF.

V is TRBV7-8 and J is TRBJ2-3; 7 bases fit TRBD2. The V gene end was trimmed by 5 bases and the J gene end by 4 bases; junction bases not matched to a gene: 9. Per the germline V gene, CDR1 is SGHVS and CDR2 is FQNEAQ. The CDR3 is made up of 15 amino acids. This CDR3 is CASSRVWGRADTQYF. In DNA form, the CDR3 reads TGTGCCAGCAGCCGTGTGTGGGGGAGGGCAGATACGCAGTATTTT.

The CDR3 nucleotides are TGTGCCAGCAGCGTAGGTCCCCAGACAGAAAGGTCGGATACGCAGTATTTT. It yields the protein CASSVGPQTERSDTQYF. V is TRBV9 and J is TRBJ2-3, with D possibly being TRBD1 (5 bases). Trimming removed 0 bases at V and 6 bases at J, with 20 bases between. Germline CDR1 SGDLS, CDR2 YYNGEE. The CDR3 is 17 residues long.

The rearrangement links TRBV3-1 (or the pseudogene TRBV3-2) to TRBJ1-3, with 8 positions matching TRBD1. Unmatched junction bases numbered 5, after V lost 1 base and J lost 0 bases. Germline CDR1 reads LGHDT; CDR2 reads YNNKEL (reference sequence). CDR3 length: 17 residues. The DNA of the CDR3 is TGTGCCAGCAGCCAAGGGGCAGGGGGCCACTCTGGAAACACCATATATTTT. Translation: CASSQGAGGHSGNTIYF.

This chain joins TRBV18 and TRBJ2-1; TRBD2 matches 13 bases. Trimming removed 4 bases from V and 2 bases from J; junction bases left unmatched: 5. This CDR3 comprises 17 residues. Germline V gene data show CDR1 as KGHSH and CDR2 as LQKENI. This chain's CDR3 is CASSLPGLAGTYNEQFF. CDR3 in DNA: TGTGCCAGCTCACTGCCGGGACTAGCGGGAACCTACAATGAGCAGTTCTTC.

CDR3 loop: CASSQPRDSGTTQYF. As DNA, the CDR3 is TGCGCCAGCAGCCAACCCCGGGACAGTGGTACGACCCAGTACTTC. V and J are TRBV4-1 and TRBJ2-5; 7 bases are a match to TRBD1. This CDR3 is built from 15 residues. Looked up from germline, CDR1 is MGHRA and CDR2 is YSYEKL. With 2 bases clipped from V and 7 bases from J, the junction kept 10 bases outside the gene matches.

The genes are TRBV4-1 and TRBJ1-5; 7 bases align to TRBD1. This CDR3 comprises 15 residues. J was trimmed by 2 bases and V by 6 bases; bases with no gene match: 7. Germline V gene lookup returns CDR1 MGHRA and CDR2 YSYEKL. The CDR3 coding sequence is TGCGCCAGCAGTCAAACAGGGGTGGGCAATCAGCCCCAGCATTTT. Protein product: CASSQTGVGNQPQHF.

This rearrangement joins TRBV30 to TRBJ1-4, with 11 nucleotides matching TRBD1. CDR1 and CDR2 from the germline V gene are GTSNPN and SVGIG (reference sequence). V shed 2 bases and J 11 bases; nucleotides not matched to a gene: 7. The CDR3 runs to 14 residues. CDR3 nucleotide sequence: TGTGCCTGGAGTTTCCCGGGACAGGGGGTTAAACTGTTTTTT. Protein: CAWSFPGQGVKLFF.

V usage is TRBV4-2 and J usage is TRBJ1-3; TRBD1 aligns across 8 bases. The junction had 5 bases not matched to a gene; V was cut back by 0 bases and J by 1 base. This CDR3 is 17 amino acids long. Germline assignment: CDR1 LGHNA and CDR2 YNFKEQ. This CDR3 is CASSQDPDRDSGNTIYF. The CDR3 nucleotides read TGTGCCAGCAGCCAAGATCCGGACAGGGATTCTGGAAACACCATATATTTT.

V usage is TRBV6-6 and J usage is TRBJ2-5; 12 bases line up with TRBD2. The CDR3 is 15 amino acids. Losses at the gene ends were 2 bases for V and 4 bases for J; bases not matched to a gene: 2. Germline-derived CDR1 and CDR2 are MNHNY and SVGAGI (reference sequence). This CDR3 reads CASSYASGGAETQYF. In DNA form, the CDR3 reads TGTGCCAGCAGTTACGCTAGCGGGGGGGCAGAGACCCAGTACTTC.

The chain links TRBV7-2 to TRBJ1-1; weak D call: TRBD1 (6 bases). CDR1 and CDR2 (germline): SGHTA, FQGNSA. The CDR3 sequence is 14 residues long. The germline V and J ends were trimmed by 5 bases and 10 bases, with 20 bases remaining between them. The DNA for the CDR3 is TGTGCCAGCAGCCTGGGGGGGCAGGTTCGCGGAGCTTTCTTT. It yields the protein CASSLGGQVRGAFF.

J is TRBJ2-2 and V is TRBV25-1; D is unclear. The V gene's germline CDR1 is MGHDK and CDR2 SYGVNS. The V and J ends lost 3 bases and 2 bases respectively, with 4 bases between them. CDR3 length: 13 amino acids. The CDR3 loop reads CASSDTNTGELFF. CDR3 DNA sequence: TGTGCCAGCAGTGACACAAACACCGGGGAGCTGTTTTTT.

In this sample, this clone turned up once. As DNA, the CDR3 is TGTGCCACCCTGGACAGGCCATATAGCAATCAGCCCCAGCATTTT. It translates to CATLDRPYSNQPQHF. This sequence joins TRBV19 and TRBJ1-5; 7 bases line up with TRBD1. Germline trimming cut 10 bases from V and 0 bases from J; bases unmatched to any gene: 9. The CDR3 is made up of 15 amino acids. The germline gives CDR1 LNHDA, CDR2 SQIVND (reference sequence).

The chain joins TRBV3-1 (or the pseudogene TRBV3-2) to TRBJ1-1; perhaps TRBD1 as D (5 bases). Germline V lookup: CDR1 LGHDT, CDR2 YNNKEL (reference sequence). The CDR3 spans 14 residues. Trimming shortened V by 1 base and J by 4 bases, and 10 bases separated the two germline ends. CDR3: CASSQGGTFTEAFF. The CDR3 DNA is TGTGCCAGCAGCCAAGGCGGGACTTTCACTGAAGCTTTCTTT.

The genes are TRBV3-1 (or the pseudogene TRBV3-2) and TRBJ2-6; 12 nucleotides align to TRBD2. The V gene end was trimmed by 5 bases and the J gene end by 4 bases; junction bases not matched to a gene: 12. Germline lookup yields CDR1 LGHDT and CDR2 YNNKEL (reference sequence). This CDR3 region has 19 residues. Written as DNA, the CDR3 is TGTGCCAGCAGCGGGCTAGCGGGGGGGCCTAACAGCGGGGCCAACGTCCTGACTTTC. Protein sequence: CASSGLAGGPNSGANVLTF.

The CDR3 loop reads CASGLAGQQETQYF. The CDR3 coding sequence is TGTGCTAGTGGTTTGGCCGGACAGCAAGAGACCCAGTACTTC. V usage is TRBV12-5 and J usage is TRBJ2-5, with D perhaps matching TRBD1 (6 bases). The germline V gene has CDR1 LGHNT and CDR2 FRNRAP. The germline V and J ends were trimmed by 1 base and 2 bases, with 8 bases remaining between them. This CDR3 spans 14 amino acids. Drawing the rest from reference TRBV12-5 and TRBJ2-5, the complete variable domain is DARVTQTPRHKVTEMGQEVTMRCQPILGHNTVFWYRQTMMQGLELLAYFRNRAPLDDSGMPKDRFSAEMPDATLATLKIQPSEPRDSAVYFCASGLAGQQETQYFGPGTRLLVL.

The chain recombines TRBV3-1 (or the pseudogene TRBV3-2) with TRBJ2-1; 8 bases fit TRBD2. Germline lookup yields CDR1 LGHDT and CDR2 YNNKEL (reference sequence). The CDR3 runs to 14 residues. V lost 1 base, J lost 7 bases, and 3 bases stayed unmatched. This CDR3 reads CASSQVGLGNEQFF. CDR3 coding DNA: TGTGCCAGCAGCCAAGTGGGACTAGGGAATGAGCAGTTCTTC.

The chain uses TRBV19 and TRBJ2-7; TRBD1 aligns across 7 bases. The germline V gene has CDR1 LNHDA and CDR2 SQIVND (reference sequence). Losses at the gene ends were 5 bases for V and 4 bases for J; bases not matched to a gene: 8. The CDR3 is 14 residues long. CDR3 residues: CASSVQGNAYEQYF. The CDR3 DNA sequence: TGTGCCAGTAGTGTACAGGGGAACGCTTACGAGCAGTACTTC.